A single sample is the source of the 24 T cell receptor beta chains below, sequenced in a study of technical replicates of blood from several donors. Profiled with immunoSEQ multiplex PCR; TCRdb holds only in-frame clones, not every one. Of around 83,000 clones listed, around 90% are singletons. The sequenced sample was T cells isolated from PBMCs. The receptors derive from a human donor in good health. Some clones in this sample may be carry-over from other donors' samples.

The rearrangement uses TRBV6-5 and TRBJ2-3; 9 bases align to TRBD2. The ends lost 1 base at V and 1 base at J; junction bases unmatched: 0. The CDR3 has 15 residues. Germline CDR1 reads MNHEY; CDR2 reads SVGAGI. CDR3 loop: CASSYWTSGTDTQYF. In nucleotides, the CDR3 is TGTGCCAGCAGTTACTGGACTAGCGGCACAGATACGCAGTATTTT.

For the CDR3, the DNA is TGTGCCTGGTCCGGACAGAATTATGGCTACACCTTC. This sequence encodes CAWSGQNYGYTF. The rearrangement uses TRBV30 and TRBJ1-2; TRBD1 is a possible D gene (6 bases). V gave up 5 bases and J gave up 5 bases, with 12 bases separating them. The CDR3 consists of 12 residues. Germline CDR1 GTSNPN, CDR2 SVGIG (reference sequence). The variable domain in full, with the rest retrieved from reference TRBV30 and TRBJ1-2, is SQTIHQWPATLVQPVGSPLSLECTVEGTSNPNLYWYRQAAGRGLQLLFYSVGIGQISSEVPQNLSASRPQDRQFILSSKKLLLSDSGFYLCAWSGQNYGYTFGSGTRLTVV.

This chain connects TRBV29-1 to TRBJ1-2, with D possibly TRBD1 on 6 matching bases. Germline-derived CDR1 and CDR2 are SQVTM and ANQGSEA. This CDR3 region has 14 residues. V was cut by 1 base and J by 9 bases, with 18 bases left in between. CDR3 in DNA: TGCAGCGTTGAAGGAAGACAGGACATAGATCGCTACACCTTC. Translating gives CSVEGRQDIDRYTF.

The rearrangement links TRBV5-6 to TRBJ2-2; TRBD2 matches 9 bases. V lost 3 bases, J lost 5 bases, and 11 bases stayed unmatched. The CDR3 is made up of 17 amino acids. The germline gives CDR1 SGHDT, CDR2 YYEEEE. The CDR3 spells CASSWGLAGVRTGELFF. The CDR3 DNA reads as TGTGCCAGCAGCTGGGGATTAGCGGGAGTGAGGACCGGGGAGCTGTTTTTT.

This clone appeared once. J is TRBJ2-7 and V is TRBV5-4, with TRBD2 as a possible D gene (6 bases). The CDR3 runs 13 residues. The V end was cut by 4 bases, the J end by 6 bases, with 14 bases between. CDR1 and CDR2 from the germline V gene are SGHNT and YYREEE (reference sequence). This chain's CDR3 is CASSNAGSPEQYF. CDR3 nucleotide sequence: TGTGCCAGCAGCAACGCCGGGAGCCCCGAGCAGTACTTC.

CDR3 amino acids: CASSLEFWGSEDGYTF. DNA for the CDR3: TGTGCCAGCAGCCTCGAATTTTGGGGCTCAGAGGATGGCTACACCTTC. The rearrangement links TRBV4-2 to TRBJ1-2; D may be TRBD1 (5 bases). The CDR3 spans 16 residues. The germline V gene has CDR1 LGHNA and CDR2 YNFKEQ. V lost 4 bases to trimming and J lost 6 bases, with 21 bases between them.

This clone showed up just once. This chain uses TRBV2 with TRBJ1-4, with D perhaps TRBD1 (6 bases). Trimming shortened V by 6 bases and J by 8 bases, and 16 bases separated the two germline ends. The CDR3 sequence is 14 residues long. CDR1 is SNHLY and CDR2 is FYNNEI in the germline V gene. The chain's CDR3 is CASRERDIVEKLFF. The CDR3 nucleotides read TGTGCCAGCAGAGAACGGGACATAGTAGAAAAACTGTTTTTT.

The CDR3 DNA sequence: TGTGCCAGCAGCCAAGATCTTGGCGGGAGCTCCTACAATGAGCAGTTCTTC. Translated: CASSQDLGGSSYNEQFF. V is TRBV4-2 and J is TRBJ2-1; 7 bases are a match to TRBD2. In germline, CDR1 is LGHNA, CDR2 YNFKEQ. CDR3 length equals 17 residues. Trimming at V came to 0 bases and at J to 0 bases, leaving 5 bases not matched to a gene.

V is TRBV7-9 and J is TRBJ2-1; TRBD2 agrees at 11 bases. With 1 base clipped from V and 9 bases from J, the junction kept 2 bases outside the gene matches. This CDR3 comprises 14 residues. Germline assignment: CDR1 SEHNR and CDR2 FQNEAQ (reference sequence). The CDR3, as DNA: TGTGCCAGCAGCTTAGTACTAGCGGGAGTTGAGCAGTTCTTC. This gives the protein CASSLVLAGVEQFF.

This chain joins TRBV6-5 and TRBJ2-5; 8 nucleotides agree with TRBD1. The J segment lost 9 bases and the V segment lost 2 bases, leaving 5 bases of the junction unmatched. The CDR3 loop spans 13 amino acids. CDR1 MNHEY and CDR2 SVGAGI come from the germline V gene. The CDR3 protein is CASSYPGQVAQYF. CDR3 DNA: TGTGCCAGCAGTTACCCGGGACAGGTGGCCCAGTACTTC.

The count of this clone is one. The gene calls are TRBV5-1 and TRBJ2-3; TRBD2 is a possible D gene (5 bases). Trimming took off 5 bases at V and 0 bases at J, with 13 bases between the two ends. This CDR3 has 15 amino acids. Germline CDR1 SGHRS, CDR2 YFSETQ. The CDR3 loop is CASREAHPSTDTQYF. Here the CDR3 DNA reads TGCGCCAGCAGGGAGGCCCACCCTAGCACAGATACGCAGTATTTT.

V and J are TRBV6-5 and TRBJ1-2; tentatively, D is TRBD1 (5 bases). The CDR3 contains 14 residues. Between the trimmed V and J ends, which lost 2 bases and 8 bases, there was a span of 15 bases. Germline V gene sequence: CDR1 MNHEY, CDR2 SVGAGI. CDR3 loop: CASSYGSGYQGYTF. For the CDR3, the DNA is TGTGCCAGCAGTTACGGGTCAGGGTATCAAGGCTACACCTTC.

The chain links TRBV5-8 to TRBJ1-5; D ambiguous. The germline V and J ends were trimmed by 0 bases and 5 bases, with 12 bases remaining between them. From germline, CDR1 is SGHTS and CDR2 YDEGEE. The length of the CDR3 is 15 residues. The CDR3 spells CASSLEGRGDQPQHF. The CDR3 DNA is TGTGCCAGCAGCTTGGAAGGGAGAGGTGATCAGCCCCAGCATTTT.

This clone is a singleton in its sample. Sequence at one end of the junction differs from germline and may be a read error. The CDR3 region is CTSSFGGGSYNEQFF. DNA for the CDR3: TGCACCAGCAGCTTCGGGGGGGGCTCCTACAATGAGCAGTTCTTC. V is TRBV5-1 and J is TRBJ2-1; 8 positions match TRBD2. The CDR3 consists of 15 residues. Germline CDR1 and CDR2: SGHRS and YFSETQ. The full variable domain, in which reference TRBV5-1 and TRBJ2-1 provide the parts outside the CDR3, is KAGVTQTPRYLIKTRGQQVTLSCSPISGHRSVSWYQQTPGQGLQFLFEYFSETQRNKGNFPGRFSGRQFSNSRSEMNVSTLELGDSALYLCTSSFGGGSYNEQFFGPGTRLTVL.

This chain connects TRBV4-2 to TRBJ1-1; a possible D gene is TRBD1 (5 bases). The CDR3 totals 15 residues. Germline V gene lookup returns CDR1 LGHNA and CDR2 YNFKEQ. Trimming left V 5 bases short and J 6 bases short, with 19 bases between. In DNA, the CDR3 is TGTGCCAGCAGCATCCTCCTAGGGGTTGGGGCTGAAGCTTTCTTT. Residues: CASSILLGVGAEAFF.

This chain joins TRBV21-1 and TRBJ2-7; TRBD1 reflects the table's D call only, with no check against the DNA. TRBV21-1 is classified as a pseudogene. This CDR3 contains 17 residues. CDR3 loop: CASRKFPRELGDNEQYF. Written as DNA, the CDR3 is TGTGCCAGCAGAAAATTCCCCCGGGAACTAGGGGACAACGAGCAGTACTTC.

The V gene is TRBV19, the J gene TRBJ2-1; 8 nucleotides align to TRBD1. Per the germline V gene, CDR1 is LNHDA and CDR2 is SQIVND (reference sequence). The CDR3 is 17 amino acids. V shed 0 bases, J shed 7 bases, and the junction held 11 bases outside the gene matches. CDR3 amino acids: CASSIDPYRTGKNEQFF. As DNA, the CDR3 is TGTGCCAGTAGTATAGATCCTTATAGGACAGGGAAAAATGAGCAGTTCTTC.

The chain carries TRBV10-3 and TRBJ1-2; no clear D. Germline CDR1 and CDR2: ENHRY and SYGVKD. Trimming cost V 3 bases and J 5 bases, with 10 bases left between them. The CDR3 contains 13 residues. CDR3 DNA sequence: TGTGCCATCAGTGACTCACTGCAATATGGCTACACCTTC. This gives the protein CAISDSLQYGYTF.

This chain joins TRBV27 and TRBJ2-1; 9 bases match TRBD1. This CDR3 region has 15 residues. V trimming: 5 bases; J trimming: 8 bases; junction bases outside the gene matches: 10. CDR1 is MNHEY and CDR2 is SMNVEV in the germline V gene (reference sequence). CDR3: CASSLGQGPIYEQFF. Written as DNA, the CDR3 is TGTGCCAGCAGTCTCGGACAGGGGCCGATTTATGAGCAGTTCTTC.

The chain uses TRBV7-9 and TRBJ1-2; no reliable D call. Germline V gives CDR1 SEHNR, CDR2 FQNEAQ (reference sequence). The CDR3 covers 14 residues. Trimming took off 1 base at V and 5 bases at J, with 11 bases between the two ends. CDR3 in amino acids: CASSLGAGSYGYTF. Here the CDR3 DNA reads TGTGCCAGCAGCTTAGGGGCAGGTTCTTATGGCTACACCTTC.

The CDR3, as DNA: TGTGCCATCAGTGCTACAGGGGGCCGGGAGACCCAGTACTTC. Translating it yields CAISATGGRETQYF. The rearrangement joins TRBV10-3 to TRBJ2-5; 9 nucleotides agree with TRBD1. The CDR3 has 14 amino acids. Germline CDR1 reads ENHRY; CDR2 reads SYGVKD. J lost 5 bases, V lost 4 bases, and 5 bases had no gene match.

The genes are TRBV11-2 and TRBJ2-1, with D possibly TRBD2 on 6 matching bases. The CDR3 contains 14 residues. The V end lost 3 bases, the J end lost 4 bases, and 10 bases lay between the germline ends. Germline V gives CDR1 SGHAT, CDR2 FQNNGV. CDR3 region: CASSFREAYNEQFF. The CDR3 region has the DNA TGTGCCAGCAGCTTCAGGGAGGCGTACAATGAGCAGTTCTTC.

The rearrangement joins TRBV9 to TRBJ1-3; 11 nucleotides line up with TRBD1. CDR1 and CDR2 from the germline V gene are SGDLS and YYNGEE. This CDR3 is 20 amino acids long. After removal of 6 bases from V and 0 bases from J, the junction contained 17 bases not matched to a gene. The CDR3: CASTGSQGGQGAHSGNTIYF. The CDR3 DNA follows: TGTGCCAGCACCGGATCACAGGGAGGACAGGGGGCTCACTCTGGAAACACCATATATTTT.

J is TRBJ2-2 and V is TRBV18, with 10 nucleotides matching TRBD2. The CDR3 loop spans 15 amino acids. Germline V gene sequence: CDR1 KGHSH, CDR2 LQKENI. The V and J ends lost 5 bases and 6 bases, in that order; junction bases with no gene match: 6. The CDR3 coding sequence is TGTGCCAGCTCATCCCTAGCGGGAGTGTCCGGGGAGCTGTTTTTT. This translates into CASSSLAGVSGELFF.